The 26 T cell receptor beta chains presented below share a single source sample, sequenced in a study of OX40 agonist ivuxolimab in advanced cancers. Assay: immunoSEQ multiplex PCR; the TCRdb copy retains only in-frame clones and omits some. The sample records around 60,000 clones, less than 95% being singletons. The source material was CD4+ or CD8+ T cells sorted from blood, sampled in a trial of the OX40 agonist ivuxolimab. All receptors derive from an adult with an advanced solid tumor such as melanoma, head and neck, liver or kidney cancer.

V gene TRBV28 combines with J gene TRBJ1-1, with TRBD1 matching over 10 bases. Germline CDR1 reads MDHEN; CDR2 reads SYDVKM. The CDR3 has 14 residues. V shed 6 bases, J shed 5 bases, and the junction held 6 bases outside the gene matches. CDR3 residues: CASRGQGGRTEAFF. The CDR3 DNA reads as TGTGCCAGCAGAGGACAGGGGGGGAGGACTGAAGCTTTCTTT. The complete variable domain, with remaining parts taken from reference TRBV28 and TRBJ1-1, reads DVKVTQSSRYLVKRTGEKVFLECVQDMDHENMFWYRQDPGLGLRLIYFSYDVKMKEKGDIPEGYSVSREKKERFSLILESASTNQTSMYLCASRGQGGRTEAFFGQGTRLTVV.

The genes are TRBV27 and TRBJ1-2; 9 nucleotides line up with TRBD1. Germline V gives CDR1 MNHEY, CDR2 SMNVEV (reference sequence). There are 14 residues in the CDR3. The trim removed 5 bases at V and 3 bases at J, leaving 4 bases unmatched. The CDR3 DNA reads as TGTGCCAGCAGTACGGGACAGGGTTACTATGGCTACACCTTC. Translating it yields CASSTGQGYYGYTF.

This clone occurred once. The chain carries TRBV4-1 and TRBJ1-1, with 7 bases matching TRBD1. Germline assignment: CDR1 MGHRA and CDR2 YSYEKL. Unmatched junction bases numbered 9, after V lost 0 bases and J lost 8 bases. This CDR3 comprises 15 residues. CDR3 sequence: CASSQEAGRGHEAFF. The CDR3 DNA sequence: TGCGCCAGCAGCCAAGAAGCGGGGAGGGGGCACGAAGCTTTCTTT.

The V gene is TRBV29-1, the J gene TRBJ2-4; D remains ambiguous. The germline V gene has CDR1 SQVTM and CDR2 ANQGSEA. V dropped 4 bases and J dropped 0 bases, with 13 bases sitting between them. This CDR3 is built from 15 residues. The CDR3 loop reads CSVVQVELAKNIQYF. In DNA form, the CDR3 reads TGCAGCGTTGTTCAGGTTGAACTAGCCAAAAACATTCAGTACTTC.

Worth noting for this clone: One junction end disagrees with the germline gene, perhaps due to a read error. The sample contains more than one DNA sequence encoding this CDR3. The chain combines TRBV2 with TRBJ1-2; D remains unclear. The CDR3 extends over 12 amino acids. Per the germline V gene, CDR1 is SNHLY and CDR2 is FYNNEI. The CDR3 bases are TGCGCCAGCAGTGAAGTCGGGGATGGCTACACCTTC. It yields the protein CASSEVGDGYTF.

CDR3 DNA: TGCGCCAGCAGCCAAGATCGTTTGACTAGCGGAGAACATAATGAGCAGTTCTTC. Translating it yields CASSQDRLTSGEHNEQFF. V gene TRBV4-1 combines with J gene TRBJ2-1; 9 nucleotides align to TRBD2. Germline CDR1 is MGHRA and CDR2 is YSYEKL. Trimming at V came to 0 bases and at J to 7 bases, leaving 13 bases not matched to a gene. The length of the CDR3 is 18 residues.

In its sample, this clone was seen once. The V gene is TRBV7-8, the J gene TRBJ1-5; TRBD1 matches 9 bases. The CDR3 contains 15 residues. The germline gives CDR1 SGHVS, CDR2 FQNEAQ. J gave up 7 bases and V 5 bases, and 9 bases lay outside the gene matches. The CDR3 DNA reads as TGTGCCAGCAGCAATGAACAGGGGGCAGAACAGCCCCAGCATTTT. Translation: CASSNEQGAEQPQHF. The variable domain in full, with the rest retrieved from reference TRBV7-8 and TRBJ1-5, is GAGVSQSPRYKVAKRGQDVALRCDPISGHVSLFWYQQALGQGPEFLTYFQNEAQLDKSGLPSDRFFAERPEGSVSTLKIQRTQQEDSAVYLCASSNEQGAEQPQHFGDGTRLSIL.

The chain joins TRBV9 to TRBJ2-3, with TRBD2 matching 10 bases. V shed 4 bases and J 3 bases; nucleotides not matched to a gene: 8. The V gene's germline CDR1 is SGDLS and CDR2 YYNGEE. CDR3 length: 16 amino acids. The DNA of the CDR3 is TGTGCCAGCAGCCACGATAGCGGGAGGTCGACAGATACGCAGTATTTT. Its translation: CASSHDSGRSTDTQYF.

J is TRBJ1-2 and V is TRBV19; 7 bases fit TRBD1. J gave up 6 bases and V 3 bases, and 13 bases lay outside the gene matches. This CDR3 is built from 16 residues. The germline V gene encodes CDR1 LNHDA and CDR2 SQIVND (reference sequence). CDR3: CASSISFQGDWNGYTF. The CDR3 region has the DNA TGTGCCAGTAGTATCTCCTTCCAGGGGGATTGGAATGGCTACACCTTC.

The chain couples TRBV2 to TRBJ2-1; 8 bases agree with TRBD2. Germline V lookup: CDR1 SNHLY, CDR2 FYNNEI. This CDR3 region has 15 residues. Unmatched junction bases numbered 7, after V lost 4 bases and J lost 5 bases. CDR3 residues: CASSGTSGADNEQFF. The DNA of the CDR3 is TGTGCCAGCAGTGGCACTAGCGGAGCTGACAATGAGCAGTTCTTC.

The chain links TRBV6-6 to TRBJ2-7; the match to TRBD2 covers 8 bases. V lost 2 bases and J lost 5; bases outside the gene matches: 11. There are 16 residues in the CDR3. The V gene's germline CDR1 is MNHNY and CDR2 SVGAGI (reference sequence). The CDR3 sequence is CASSYVRVREGNEQYF. CDR3 in DNA: TGTGCCAGCAGTTACGTTCGGGTCCGGGAGGGAAACGAGCAGTACTTC.

J is TRBJ2-7 and V is TRBV27; the match to TRBD2 covers 16 bases. CDR3 length equals 15 residues. With V trimmed by 7 bases and J by 6 bases, 6 bases remained unmatched. The germline V gene has CDR1 MNHEY and CDR2 SMNVEV (reference sequence). The DNA of the CDR3 is TGTGCCAGCACCGCCGGGACTAGCGGGAGGGGCGAGCAGTACTTC. Translating it yields CASTAGTSGRGEQYF.

The chain uses TRBV28 and TRBJ2-1; D remains ambiguous. Trimming shortened V by 6 bases and J by 2 bases, and 20 bases separated the two germline ends. CDR3 size: 17 residues. Per the germline V gene, CDR1 is MDHEN and CDR2 is SYDVKM. CDR3 sequence (DNA): TGTGCCAGCAGGCATACCGTCCGGGCGGTCGCCTACAATGAGCAGTTCTTC. Translating it yields CASRHTVRAVAYNEQFF.

CDR3 loop: CASSPTLSGSPDTQYF. The DNA of the CDR3 is TGCGCCAGCAGCCCTACCCTAAGCGGGAGCCCAGATACGCAGTATTTT. The V and J genes are TRBV4-3 and TRBJ2-3; 8 bases are a match to TRBD2. Per the germline V gene, CDR1 is LGHNA and CDR2 is YSLEER. V shed 4 bases, J shed 4 bases, and the junction held 10 bases outside the gene matches. The CDR3 is 16 residues long.

The gene calls are TRBV18 and TRBJ2-5; TRBD1 aligns across 7 bases. V dropped 1 base and J dropped 7; count of bases not matched to a gene: 12. This CDR3 comprises 16 residues. Germline loops: CDR1 KGHSH, CDR2 LQKENI. The CDR3 nucleotides read TGTGCCAGCTCACCACTAGGGACAGCAACCTGGGGGACCCAGTACTTC. This encodes CASSPLGTATWGTQYF.

This chain connects TRBV13 to TRBJ2-3, with D uncertain. The CDR3 totals 15 residues. Per the germline V gene, CDR1 is PRHDT and CDR2 is FYEKMQ (reference sequence). The V gene lost 2 bases and the J gene lost 2 bases, with 11 bases spanning the gap. The CDR3 spells CASSLRADATDTQYF. In DNA, the CDR3 is TGTGCCAGCAGCTTAAGGGCGGACGCCACAGATACGCAGTATTTT.

The gene calls are TRBV4-3 and TRBJ2-1, with TRBD2 identical over 8 bases. This CDR3 is 16 amino acids long. CDR1 is LGHNA, CDR2 YSLEER, per germline. Trimming at V came to 2 bases and at J to 1 base, leaving 4 bases not matched to a gene. The CDR3 nucleotides read TGCGCCAGCAGCCAAATGAGCGGGGGATCCTACAATGAGCAGTTCTTC. Protein sequence: CASSQMSGGSYNEQFF.

This sequence joins TRBV5-1 and TRBJ2-2; D not resolved. V lost 1 base to trimming and J lost 0 bases, with 7 bases between them. Germline V CDR1 and CDR2: SGHRS, YFSETQ. The CDR3 extends over 15 amino acids. This CDR3 is CASSLTISNTGELFF. CDR3 in DNA: TGCGCCAGCAGCTTGACGATATCGAACACCGGGGAGCTGTTTTTT.

The chain links TRBV13 to TRBJ2-7; D is perhaps TRBD2 (6 bases). This CDR3 is 16 amino acids long. V dropped 0 bases and J dropped 4 bases, with 16 bases sitting between them. Germline-derived CDR1 and CDR2 are PRHDT and FYEKMQ (reference sequence). In nucleotides, the CDR3 is TGTGCCAGCAGCTTAGGAGTCGGAGGGCTCCCTTACGAGCAGTACTTC. It is translated as CASSLGVGGLPYEQYF.

The chain joins TRBV28 to TRBJ1-1; 7 bases fit TRBD1. CDR1 and CDR2 from the germline V gene are MDHEN and SYDVKM. V lost 0 bases, J lost 8 bases, and 0 bases stayed unmatched. The CDR3 is made up of 12 amino acids. CDR3: CASSLWDREAFF. The CDR3 DNA reads as TGTGCCAGCAGTTTATGGGACAGGGAAGCTTTCTTT.

The chain employs TRBV6-5 and TRBJ1-1; 7 bases align to TRBD1. The CDR3 length is 14 residues. Trimming took 7 bases from V and 4 from J; bases not matched to a gene: 9. CDR1 is MNHEY and CDR2 is SVGAGI in the germline V gene. The CDR3 bases are TGTGCCAGCAACGACAGGGAATGGGGCACTGAAGCTTTCTTT. The encoded protein is CASNDREWGTEAFF.

V usage is TRBV4-1 and J usage is TRBJ2-5; 7 nucleotides align to TRBD2. This CDR3 has 15 amino acids. With 4 bases clipped from V and 2 bases from J, the junction kept 7 bases outside the gene matches. CDR1 is MGHRA, CDR2 YSYEKL, per germline. In nucleotides, the CDR3 is TGCGCCAGCAGCCTGACTAGCTGGGAACAAGAGACCCAGTACTTC. Its translation: CASSLTSWEQETQYF.

This chain links TRBV11-3 with TRBJ2-5; TRBD1 is a possible D gene (6 bases). CDR1 and CDR2 (germline): SGHNT, YENEEA. Trimming stripped 2 bases from V and 3 bases from J, with 7 bases between. The CDR3 totals 13 residues. The CDR3 DNA is TGTGCCAGCAGCTTATACAGGGAAGAGACCCAGTACTTC. It yields the protein CASSLYREETQYF.

The chain is built from TRBV4-2 and TRBJ2-1; the D gene could be TRBD1 or TRBD2 (5 bases each). This CDR3 is 13 amino acids long. Germline assignment: CDR1 LGHNA and CDR2 YNFKEQ. V was shortened by 0 bases and J by 9 bases, with 9 bases between the two germline ends. This CDR3 is CASSQDGGLEQFF. The CDR3 DNA follows: TGTGCCAGCAGCCAAGATGGGGGTCTTGAGCAGTTCTTC.

This clone occurred a few times. One junction end does not reproduce the germline sequence, and a read error may be involved. V is TRBV7-9 and J is TRBJ2-7; no definite D call. Germline CDR1 and CDR2: SEHNR and FQNEAQ (reference sequence). CDR3 length: 11 amino acids. CDR3: CASSNSPLLHF. The CDR3 bases are TGTGCCAGCAGCAATTCACCCCTACTGCACTTC. Full variable domain (outside the CDR3, taken from reference TRBV7-9 and TRBJ2-7): DTGVSQNPRHKITKRGQNVTFRCDPISEHNRLYWYRQTLGQGPEFLTYFQNEAQLEKSRLLSDRFSAERPKGSFSTLEIQRTEQGDSAMYLCASSNSPLLHFGPGTRLTVT.

The chain employs TRBV28 and TRBJ1-5, with D unresolved. Germline CDR1 reads MDHEN; CDR2 reads SYDVKM. The CDR3 covers 13 residues. The V and J ends lost 4 bases and 6 bases respectively, with 10 bases between them. In DNA form, the CDR3 reads TGTGCCAGCAGTTATACAGATTCTCAGCCCCAGCATTTT. Translating it yields CASSYTDSQPQHF.